This TCR beta chain was sequenced in a study of beta chain features in type 1 diabetes. This CDR3 contains 14 residues. Trimming cost V 3 bases and J 6 bases; bases outside gene matches: 3. The germline CDR1 and CDR2 sequences are MDHEN and SYDVKM. Findings of the study overall: All four CD4+ subsets of Type 1 diabetes patients contained TCRB CDR3s that were moderately but significantly shorter.

Sort purity for all populations was recorded as exceeding 98%. The authors reverse transcribed all of the isolated RNA, so sequencing captured expressed TCRB transcripts. Stem cell-like memory T cell samples came in at an average of roughly 940,000 reads. Libraries were prepared by immunoSEQ multiplex PCR; TCRdb keeps only in-frame clonotypes and omits some of them. The sample holds roughly 47,000 clones; roughly 45% are singletons and the top ten take roughly 0.13%. For this clone: Its antigen is undetermined.

J is TRBJ1-4 and V is TRBV28, with TRBD1 matching 8 bases. Input material: stem cell memory CD4+ T cells from blood. The receptor comes from a man aged 25 to 40 with type 1 diabetes. This chain's CDR3 is CASSFGQGYEKLFF. The DNA of the CDR3 is TGTGCCAGCAGTTTTGGACAGGGTTATGAAAAACTGTTTTTT. Drawing the rest from reference TRBV28 and TRBJ1-4, the complete variable domain is DVKVTQSSRYLVKRTGEKVFLECVQDMDHENMFWYRQDPGLGLRLIYFSYDVKMKEKGDIPEGYSVSREKKERFSLILESASTNQTSMYLCASSFGQGYEKLFFGSGTQLSVL.